The following is a TCR beta chain sequence with its context. Replicate PCRs for unsorted PBMC used 300 ng DNA (approximately 31,000 T cell genomes). With ten immunoSEQ deep assay plates, unsorted PBMC DNA underwent sequencing. Assay: immunoSEQ multiplex PCR; the TCRdb copy retains only in-frame clones and omits some. The top ten hold 12% of the sample, which has about 600,000 clones, around 81% seen once. This sample is drawn from a study of shared clonotypes between healthy human individuals. Looking at the study overall: Ranging from 18 to 49 in age, donors were two women and a few men.

Roughly 89 million PBMCs served as the genomic DNA source for unsorted samples. CDR1 is LGHNA, CDR2 YNFKEQ, per germline. Trimming shortened V by 0 bases and J by 2 bases, and 10 bases separated the two germline ends. The CDR3 consists of 15 residues. The sequence was collected from a woman aged 40 to 50 in good health. Some clones in this sample may be carry-over from other donors' samples. The chain joins TRBV4-2 to TRBJ2-5; no firm D call. Specimen: PBMCs. The CDR3 reads CASSQEGLPQETQYF. The CDR3 DNA reads TGTGCCAGCAGCCAAGAAGGTCTACCTCAAGAGACCCAGTACTTC.